The 4 T cell receptor beta chains reported below all come from one sample, sequenced in a study of CD8 T cells in Susac syndrome. It was with random hexamers that roughly 0.5 to 1 ug RNA was reverse transcribed. TCRdb re-analysed the immunoSEQ multiplex PCR reads in MiXCR, keeping a single row per CDR3 protein. Counted here are almost 450,000 distinct CDR3 sequences, around 85% occurring once; the ten biggest clones make up 0.09% to 0.15%. The sequenced material came from CD8+ T cells from PBMCs. These TCRs come from a human donor with multiple sclerosis.

J is TRBJ2-1 and V is TRBV19, with 11 bases fitting TRBD2. CDR3 length: 17 residues. Per germline, CDR1 LNHDA and CDR2 SQIVND (reference sequence). V gave up 1 base and J gave up 3 bases; unmatched junction bases: 5. The CDR3 region has the DNA TGTGCCAGTAGTATAGGGGTGGGGACTAGCGGCTACAATGAGCAGTTCTTC. Its translation is CASSIGVGTSGYNEQFF. The variable domain in full, completed from reference TRBV19 and TRBJ2-1, reads DGGITQSPKYLFRKEGQNVTLSCEQNLNHDAMYWYRQDPGQGLRLIYYSQIVNDFQKGDIAEGYSVSREKKESFPLTVTSAQKNPTAFYLCASSIGVGTSGYNEQFFGPGTRLTVL.

The CDR3 loop reads CARAGQGVDAGELFF. The CDR3 DNA is TGTGCCAGAGCAGGACAGGGTGTGGACGCCGGGGAGCTGTTTTTT. This rearrangement joins TRBV2 to TRBJ2-2; TRBD1 agrees at 8 bases. CDR1 SNHLY and CDR2 FYNNEI come from the germline V gene. The CDR3 totals 15 residues. Trimming at V came to 9 bases and at J to 6 bases, leaving 12 bases not matched to a gene. Supplemented by reference TRBV2 and TRBJ2-2, the full variable domain reads EPEVTQTPSHQVTQMGQEVILRCVPISNHLYFYWYRQILGQKVEFLVSFYNNEISEKSEIFDDQFSVERPDGSNFTLKIRSTKLEDSAMYFCARAGQGVDAGELFFGEGSRLTVL.

This chain joins TRBV6-1 and TRBJ2-7, with D maybe TRBD2 (5 bases). V lost 6 bases and J lost 2, with 23 bases in between. The germline V gene has CDR1 MNHNS and CDR2 SASEGT. The CDR3 covers 17 residues. CDR3 sequence (DNA): TGTGCCAGCAGCCCCCGGGGTACGGCGGGTGATCCCTACGAGCAGTACTTC. Residues: CASSPRGTAGDPYEQYF.

Only a few counts were recorded for this clonotype. The chain is built from TRBV4-1 and TRBJ2-7, with a weak D call TRBD2 (5 bases). The CDR3 consists of 15 residues. V dropped 1 base and J dropped 2 bases, with 12 bases sitting between them. The germline V gene encodes CDR1 MGHRA and CDR2 YSYEKL. Here the CDR3 DNA reads TGCGCCAGCAGCCAAGTCGAGGGTGGGGCCTACGAGCAGTACTTC. It is translated as CASSQVEGGAYEQYF.